This T cell receptor beta chain was captured in a study of shared clonotypes between healthy human individuals. Study-wide results and caveats: The four-donor shared clonotypes exceeded non-shared clonotypes in generation probability, with non-shared ones scoring lower.

The table lists this clone with a count of one. What it binds is unknown. TCRdb keeps only in-frame clones here, not all; method: immunoSEQ multiplex PCR. The data contain some 2,400,000 clones, 90% to 97% of them singletons. The source is a man between 18 and 35 years old in good health. The sequenced sample was naive CD4+ T cells sorted from blood. Subset specified: CD45RA+ positively selected.

The CDR3 DNA reads as TGTGCCAGCAGCGTAGCTTTTCGAACTAGCACAGATACGCAGTATTTT. This gives the protein CASSVAFRTSTDTQYF. This chain joins TRBV9 and TRBJ2-3; no reliable D call. Germline V gene sequence: CDR1 SGDLS, CDR2 YYNGEE. The V end lost 0 bases, the J end lost 0 bases, and 11 bases lay between the germline ends. The CDR3 is made up of 16 amino acids.